The clone carrying this T cell receptor (beta chain) was observed a few times. As yet, its antigen is unknown. This sample is part of a study of T cell responses to AZD1222 COVID-19 vaccine. The study, taken as a whole, reports: White British donors predominated, females outnumbered males, and clonal diversity was possibly underestimated. CD4 TCRs covered the whole spike, strongest at regions 160-218 and 743-854. No day 14 peak samples; only post-peak repertoires were characterized. Two AZD1222 administrations were followed by greater Spike-specific TCR breadth and depth.

Sequencing used immunoSEQ multiplex PCR; TCRdb keeps in-frame clones, though not all of them. Here the sample spans 90,000 to 150,000 clones, approximately 89% being singletons. CDR3 length: 14 residues. CDR1 MNHEY and CDR2 SVGAGI come from the germline V gene. The trim removed 6 bases at V and 3 bases at J, leaving 8 bases unmatched. The source material was peripheral blood, sampled on day 0 of AZD1222 vaccination. V usage is TRBV6-5 and J usage is TRBJ2-7; 7 bases are shared with TRBD1. This receptor was obtained from an adult in good health. In DNA, the CDR3 is TGTGCCAGCAGCCCACAGGGGCGCGTCTACGAGCAGTACTTC. This gives the protein CASSPQGRVYEQYF.